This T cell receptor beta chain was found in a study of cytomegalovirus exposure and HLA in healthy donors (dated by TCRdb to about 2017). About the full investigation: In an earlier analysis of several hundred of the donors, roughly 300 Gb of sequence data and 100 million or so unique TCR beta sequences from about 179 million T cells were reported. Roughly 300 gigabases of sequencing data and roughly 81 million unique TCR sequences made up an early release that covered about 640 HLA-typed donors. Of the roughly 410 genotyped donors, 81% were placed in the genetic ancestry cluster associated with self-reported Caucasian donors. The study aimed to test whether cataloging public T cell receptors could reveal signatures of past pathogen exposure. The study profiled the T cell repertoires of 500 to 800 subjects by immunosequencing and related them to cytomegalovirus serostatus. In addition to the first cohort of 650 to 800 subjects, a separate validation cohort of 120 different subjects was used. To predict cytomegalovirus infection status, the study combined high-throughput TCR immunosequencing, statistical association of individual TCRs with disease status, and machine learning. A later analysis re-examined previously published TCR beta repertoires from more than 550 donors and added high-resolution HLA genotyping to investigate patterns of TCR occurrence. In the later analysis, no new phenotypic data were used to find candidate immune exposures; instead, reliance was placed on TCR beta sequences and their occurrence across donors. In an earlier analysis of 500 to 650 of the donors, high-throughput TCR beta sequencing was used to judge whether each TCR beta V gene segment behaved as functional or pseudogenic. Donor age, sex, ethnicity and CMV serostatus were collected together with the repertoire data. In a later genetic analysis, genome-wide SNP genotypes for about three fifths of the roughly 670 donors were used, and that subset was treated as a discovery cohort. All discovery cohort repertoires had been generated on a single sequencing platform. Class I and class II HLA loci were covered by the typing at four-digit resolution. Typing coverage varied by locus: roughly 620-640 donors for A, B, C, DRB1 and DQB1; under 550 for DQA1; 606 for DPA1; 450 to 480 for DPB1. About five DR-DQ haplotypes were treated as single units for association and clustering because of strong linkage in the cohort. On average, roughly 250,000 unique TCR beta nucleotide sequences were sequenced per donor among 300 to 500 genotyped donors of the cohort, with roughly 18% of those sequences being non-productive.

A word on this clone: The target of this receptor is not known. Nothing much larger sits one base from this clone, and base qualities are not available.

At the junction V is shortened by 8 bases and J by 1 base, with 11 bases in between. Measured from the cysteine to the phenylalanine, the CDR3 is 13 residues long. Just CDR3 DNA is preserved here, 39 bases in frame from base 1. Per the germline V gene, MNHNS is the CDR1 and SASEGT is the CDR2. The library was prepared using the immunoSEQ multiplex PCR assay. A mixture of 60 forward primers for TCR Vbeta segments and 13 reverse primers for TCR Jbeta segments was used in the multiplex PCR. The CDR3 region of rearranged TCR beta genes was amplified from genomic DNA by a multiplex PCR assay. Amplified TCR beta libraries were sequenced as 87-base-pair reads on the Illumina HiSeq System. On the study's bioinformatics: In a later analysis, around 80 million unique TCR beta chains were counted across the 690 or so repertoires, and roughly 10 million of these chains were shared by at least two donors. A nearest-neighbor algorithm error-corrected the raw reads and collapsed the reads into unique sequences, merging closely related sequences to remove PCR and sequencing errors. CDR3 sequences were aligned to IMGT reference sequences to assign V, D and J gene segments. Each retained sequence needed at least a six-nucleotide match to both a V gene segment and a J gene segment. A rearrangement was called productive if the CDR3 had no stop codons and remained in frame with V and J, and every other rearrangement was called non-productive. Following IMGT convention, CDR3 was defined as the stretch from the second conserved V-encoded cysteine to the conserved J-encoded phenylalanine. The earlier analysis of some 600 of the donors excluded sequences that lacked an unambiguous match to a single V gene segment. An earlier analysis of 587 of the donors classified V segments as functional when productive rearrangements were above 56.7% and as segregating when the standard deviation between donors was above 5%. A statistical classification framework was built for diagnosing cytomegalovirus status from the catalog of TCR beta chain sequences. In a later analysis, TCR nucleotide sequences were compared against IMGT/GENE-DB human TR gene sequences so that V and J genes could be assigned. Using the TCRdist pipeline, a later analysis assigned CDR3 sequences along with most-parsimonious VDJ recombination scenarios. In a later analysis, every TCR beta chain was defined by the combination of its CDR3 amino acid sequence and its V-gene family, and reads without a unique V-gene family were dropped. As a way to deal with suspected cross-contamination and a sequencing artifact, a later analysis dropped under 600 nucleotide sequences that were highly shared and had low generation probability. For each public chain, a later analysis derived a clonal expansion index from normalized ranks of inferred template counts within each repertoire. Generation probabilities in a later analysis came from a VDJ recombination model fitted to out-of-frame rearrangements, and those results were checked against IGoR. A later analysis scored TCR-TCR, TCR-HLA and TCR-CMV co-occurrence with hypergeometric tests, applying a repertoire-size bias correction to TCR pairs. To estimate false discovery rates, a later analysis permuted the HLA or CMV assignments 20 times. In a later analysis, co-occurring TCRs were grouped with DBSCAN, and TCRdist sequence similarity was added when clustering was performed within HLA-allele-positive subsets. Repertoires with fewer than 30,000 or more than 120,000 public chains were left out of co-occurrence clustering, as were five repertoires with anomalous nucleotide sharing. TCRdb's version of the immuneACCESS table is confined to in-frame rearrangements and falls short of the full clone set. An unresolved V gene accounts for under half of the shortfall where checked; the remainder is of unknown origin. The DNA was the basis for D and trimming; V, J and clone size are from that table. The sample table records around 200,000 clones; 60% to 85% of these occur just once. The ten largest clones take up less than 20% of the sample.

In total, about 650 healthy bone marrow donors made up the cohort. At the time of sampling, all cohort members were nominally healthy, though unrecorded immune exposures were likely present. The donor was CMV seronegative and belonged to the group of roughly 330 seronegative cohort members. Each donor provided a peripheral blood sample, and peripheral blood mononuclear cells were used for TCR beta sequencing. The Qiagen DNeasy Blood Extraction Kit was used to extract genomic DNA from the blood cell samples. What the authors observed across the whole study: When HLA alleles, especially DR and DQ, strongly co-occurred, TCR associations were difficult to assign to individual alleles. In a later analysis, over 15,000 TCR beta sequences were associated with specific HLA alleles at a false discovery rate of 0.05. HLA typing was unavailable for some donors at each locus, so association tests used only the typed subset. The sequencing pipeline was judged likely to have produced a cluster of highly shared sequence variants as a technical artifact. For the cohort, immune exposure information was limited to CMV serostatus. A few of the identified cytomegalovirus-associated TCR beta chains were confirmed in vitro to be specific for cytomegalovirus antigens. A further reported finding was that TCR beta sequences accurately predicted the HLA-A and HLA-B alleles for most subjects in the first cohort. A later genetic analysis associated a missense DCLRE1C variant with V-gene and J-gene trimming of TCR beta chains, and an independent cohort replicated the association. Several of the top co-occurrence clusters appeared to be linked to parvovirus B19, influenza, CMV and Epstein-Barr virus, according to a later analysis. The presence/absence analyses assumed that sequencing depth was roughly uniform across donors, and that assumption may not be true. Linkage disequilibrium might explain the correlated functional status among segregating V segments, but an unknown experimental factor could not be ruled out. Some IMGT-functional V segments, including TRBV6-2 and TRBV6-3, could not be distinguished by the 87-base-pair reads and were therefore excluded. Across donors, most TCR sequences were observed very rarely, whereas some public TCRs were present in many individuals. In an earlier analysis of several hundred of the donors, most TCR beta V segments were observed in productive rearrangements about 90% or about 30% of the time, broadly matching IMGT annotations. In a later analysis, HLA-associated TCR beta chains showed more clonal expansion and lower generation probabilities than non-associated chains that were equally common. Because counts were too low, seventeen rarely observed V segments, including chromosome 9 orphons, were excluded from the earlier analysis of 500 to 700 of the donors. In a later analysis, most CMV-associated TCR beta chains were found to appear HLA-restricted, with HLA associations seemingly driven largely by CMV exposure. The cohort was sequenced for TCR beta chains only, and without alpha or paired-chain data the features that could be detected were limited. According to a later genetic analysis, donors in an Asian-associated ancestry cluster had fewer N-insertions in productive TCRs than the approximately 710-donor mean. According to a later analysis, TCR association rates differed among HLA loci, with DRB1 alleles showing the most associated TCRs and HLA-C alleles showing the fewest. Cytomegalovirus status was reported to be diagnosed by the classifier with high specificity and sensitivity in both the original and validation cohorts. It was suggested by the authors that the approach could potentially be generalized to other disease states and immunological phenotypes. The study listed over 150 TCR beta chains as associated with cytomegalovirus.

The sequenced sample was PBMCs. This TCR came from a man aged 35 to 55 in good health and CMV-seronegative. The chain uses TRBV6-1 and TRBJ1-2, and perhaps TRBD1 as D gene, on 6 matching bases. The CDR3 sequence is CASLRQVNYGYTF. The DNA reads TGTGCCAGCCTTAGACAGGTTAACTATGGCTACACCTTC.